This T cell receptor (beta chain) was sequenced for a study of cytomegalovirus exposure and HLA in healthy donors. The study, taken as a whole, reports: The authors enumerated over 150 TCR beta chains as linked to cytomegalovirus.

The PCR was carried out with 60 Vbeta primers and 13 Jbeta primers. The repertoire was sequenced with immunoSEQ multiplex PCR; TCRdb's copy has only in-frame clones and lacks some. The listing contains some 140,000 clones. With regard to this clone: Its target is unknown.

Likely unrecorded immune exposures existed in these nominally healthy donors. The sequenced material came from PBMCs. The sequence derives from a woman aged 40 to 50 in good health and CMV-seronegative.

The CDR3 sequence: CASSLTGDEETQYF. The CDR3 DNA sequence: TGTGCCAGCAGCCTTACAGGGGATGAAGAGACCCAGTACTTC. V and J are TRBV4-2 and TRBJ2-5; 7 bases align to TRBD1. V was pared by 4 bases and J by 3 bases, with 5 bases of the junction left unmatched. The CDR3 totals 14 residues. Germline CDR1 reads LGHNA; CDR2 reads YNFKEQ.